This T cell receptor (beta chain) emerged from a study of PD-1 blockade in classical Hodgkin lymphoma. The sample's time point: cycle 4 day 1 (C4D1), after about 6 weeks of nivolumab. All patients relapsed after autologous stem cell transplantation, and brentuximab vedotin exposure varied. The table came from immunoSEQ multiplex PCR; TCRdb's copy has only in-frame clones and leaves some out. The sample holds about 64,000 clones; about 90% are singletons and the top ten take about a tenth. Germline assignment: CDR1 MNHNY and CDR2 SVGAGI (reference sequence). V was cut by 5 bases and J by 1 base, with 17 bases left in between. The CDR3 consists of 16 residues.

The specimen was peripheral blood mononuclear cells (PBMCs), collected before the fourth cycle of nivolumab. The chain employs TRBV6-6 and TRBJ1-1; maybe TRBD1 (5 bases). This clonotype was sampled from a human donor with classical Hodgkin lymphoma. For the CDR3, the DNA is TGTGCCAGCAGTCCCGCAGACAGCTTGCGGAACACTGAAGCTTTCTTT. Its translation: CASSPADSLRNTEAFF.